Below, 31 T cell receptor beta chains from the same sample are listed, as sequenced in a study of blood T cell repertoires in COVID-19. The table came from immunoSEQ multiplex PCR; TCRdb's copy has only in-frame clones and leaves some out. The sample shows under 200,000 clones, almost 90% of them seen only once. Specimen: peripheral blood. The receptors derive from a man between 18 and 29 years old with active or convalescent COVID-19.

V is TRBV5-8 and J is TRBJ2-1; perhaps TRBD1 as D (5 bases). The ends were cut back, 6 bases at V and 6 bases at J, with 10 bases in the middle. Germline V gene data show CDR1 as SGHTS and CDR2 as YDEGEE. CDR3 length: 12 residues. This chain's CDR3 is CASTQGLNEQFF. Written as DNA, the CDR3 is TGTGCCAGCACCCAGGGTCTCAATGAGCAGTTCTTC.

The chain has TRBV15 and TRBJ1-6, with 9 positions matching TRBD1. V was pared by 3 bases and J by 9 bases, with 3 bases of the junction left unmatched. This CDR3 has 14 residues. The germline CDR1 and CDR2 sequences are LNHNV and YYDKDF (reference sequence). The CDR3 DNA reads TGTGCCACCAGCAGGGACAGGGGTTTTTCACCCCTCCACTTT. Translation gives CATSRDRGFSPLHF.

The V call is TRBV24-1, the J call TRBJ2-1, with 16 bases aligning to TRBD2. CDR1 and CDR2 from the germline V gene are KGHDR and SFDVKD. J lost 7 bases, V lost 4 bases, and 3 bases had no gene match. The CDR3 extends over 16 amino acids. In nucleotides, the CDR3 is TGTGCCACCAGTGAATCGGGACTAGCGGGAGGGAATGAGCAGTTCTTC. It encodes CATSESGLAGGNEQFF.

The V gene is TRBV6-5, the J gene TRBJ2-1; 7 bases agree with TRBD2. In germline, CDR1 is MNHEY, CDR2 SVGAGI. With 5 bases clipped from V and 8 bases from J, the junction kept 12 bases outside the gene matches. This CDR3 is built from 15 residues. The CDR3 here is CASSLYYDRGDEQFF. DNA of the CDR3: TGTGCCAGCAGTCTATATTACGACCGGGGGGATGAGCAGTTCTTC.

The chain joins TRBV7-8 to TRBJ2-5, with 14 bases matching TRBD2. The length of the CDR3 is 16 residues. Germline lookup yields CDR1 SGHVS and CDR2 FQNEAQ. Trimming at V came to 5 bases and at J to 5 bases, leaving 7 bases not matched to a gene. The CDR3 is CASSPRTSGGLETQYF. The CDR3, as DNA: TGTGCCAGCAGCCCACGGACTAGCGGGGGGCTGGAGACCCAGTACTTC. The complete variable domain, with remaining parts taken from reference TRBV7-8 and TRBJ2-5, reads GAGVSQSPRYKVAKRGQDVALRCDPISGHVSLFWYQQALGQGPEFLTYFQNEAQLDKSGLPSDRFFAERPEGSVSTLKIQRTQQEDSAVYLCASSPRTSGGLETQYFGPGTRLLVL.

V is TRBV2 and J is TRBJ2-7; 7 bases match TRBD1. Losses at the gene ends were 4 bases for V and 0 bases for J; bases not matched to a gene: 12. CDR1 is SNHLY, CDR2 FYNNEI, per germline. The CDR3 has 17 residues. In nucleotides, the CDR3 is TGTGCCAGCAGTGGATTCGGGACAGAAACGTCCTCCTACGAGCAGTACTTC. The encoded protein is CASSGFGTETSSYEQYF.

The gene calls are TRBV30 and TRBJ1-2, with 10 bases lining up with TRBD1. The CDR3 totals 14 residues. Germline V gene data show CDR1 as GTSNPN and CDR2 as SVGIG (reference sequence). J gave up 5 bases and V 5 bases, and 8 bases lay outside the gene matches. The CDR3 DNA reads as TGTGCCTGGGCCCGGGACAGGGGTCGTTATGGCTACACCTTC. It specifies CAWARDRGRYGYTF.

V and J are TRBV18 and TRBJ1-1, with TRBD1 matching over 8 bases. The germline gives CDR1 KGHSH, CDR2 LQKENI. The CDR3 spans 15 residues. The V and J ends lost 6 bases and 1 base, in that order; junction bases with no gene match: 7. The CDR3 loop reads CASSLQQGGNTEAFF. The DNA of the CDR3 is TGTGCCAGCTCTCTACAACAGGGGGGGAACACTGAAGCTTTCTTT.

CDR3: CAWSVQLGQVLYEQYF. The CDR3, as DNA: TGTGCCTGGAGTGTACAGTTGGGACAGGTGCTCTACGAGCAGTACTTC. J is TRBJ2-7 and V is TRBV30; 8 bases fit TRBD1. The CDR3 contains 16 residues. J was trimmed by 3 bases and V by 0 bases; bases with no gene match: 10. Looked up from germline, CDR1 is GTSNPN and CDR2 is SVGIG (reference sequence).

The chain links TRBV7-3 to TRBJ2-2; no firm D call. Germline CDR1 is SGHTA and CDR2 is FQGTGA. Trimming took 5 bases from V and 6 from J, leaving 7 bases between them. This CDR3 has 12 amino acids. In DNA, the CDR3 is TGTGCCAGCAGCGCGGTAGCCGGGGAGCTGTTTTTT. Translation: CASSAVAGELFF.

V is TRBV5-4 and J is TRBJ2-7; D is possibly TRBD1 (5 bases). Trimming removed 0 bases at V and 0 bases at J, with 19 bases between. From germline, CDR1 is SGHNT and CDR2 YYREEE (reference sequence). The CDR3 contains 18 residues. CDR3 coding DNA: TGTGCCAGCAGCTTGGTGGTGGGGCCCGTGCCGAGCTCCTACGAGCAGTACTTC. Translated, it gives CASSLVVGPVPSSYEQYF. The whole variable domain, remainder taken from reference TRBV5-4 and TRBJ2-7, is ETGVTQSPTHLIKTRGQQVTLRCSSQSGHNTVSWYQQALGQGPQFIFQYYREEENGRGNFPPRFSGLQFPNYSSELNVNALELDDSALYLCASSLVVGPVPSSYEQYFGPGTRLTVT.

The chain is built from TRBV6-5 and TRBJ1-2; no reliable D call. The CDR3 is 15 amino acids. Germline lookup yields CDR1 MNHEY and CDR2 SVGAGI. The V end lost 0 bases, the J end lost 0 bases, and 8 bases lay between the germline ends. The DNA for the CDR3 is TGTGCCAGCAGTTACTCGCCAGGAACTAACTATGGCTACACCTTC. The encoded protein is CASSYSPGTNYGYTF.

The gene calls are TRBV7-9 and TRBJ2-7; the D gene is possibly TRBD1 (5 bases). Germline values: CDR1 SEHNR, CDR2 FQNEAQ (reference sequence). The CDR3 is 14 amino acids. V lost 1 base to trimming and J lost 3 bases, with 10 bases between them. In nucleotides, the CDR3 is TGTGCCAGCAGCTTAGGGGCAGGGCGCTACGAGCAGTACTTC. This sequence encodes CASSLGAGRYEQYF.

The chain recombines TRBV12-5 with TRBJ1-1; TRBD1 agrees at 7 bases. The CDR3 extends over 13 amino acids. Germline CDR1 reads LGHNT; CDR2 reads FRNRAP. V was clipped by 7 bases and J by 10 bases; unmatched bases: 12. The CDR3 DNA sequence: TGTGCTAGTGACTGGGGCAGGGGGGCTTCAGCTTTCTTT. This sequence encodes CASDWGRGASAFF. Drawing the rest from reference TRBV12-5 and TRBJ1-1, the complete variable domain is DARVTQTPRHKVTEMGQEVTMRCQPILGHNTVFWYRQTMMQGLELLAYFRNRAPLDDSGMPKDRFSAEMPDATLATLKIQPSEPRDSAVYFCASDWGRGASAFFGQGTRLTVV.

V is TRBV18 and J is TRBJ1-1; a possible D gene is TRBD1 (5 bases). This CDR3 contains 13 residues. CDR1 KGHSH and CDR2 LQKENI come from the germline V gene. V lost 2 bases and J 7 bases, leaving 11 bases between the germline ends. In DNA form, the CDR3 reads TGTGCCAGCTCACCATTTAGGGGATATGAAGCTTTCTTT. Its protein product is CASSPFRGYEAFF.

This chain uses TRBV5-4 with TRBJ2-5; D possibly corresponds to TRBD2 (6 bases). Deletions cut 1 base from V and 2 bases from J, with 12 bases between. This CDR3 has 15 residues. In germline, CDR1 is SGHNT, CDR2 YYREEE (reference sequence). The CDR3 region is CASSLLIAEQETQYF. The CDR3 bases are TGTGCCAGCAGCTTGCTGATAGCGGAACAAGAGACCCAGTACTTC.

The J gene is TRBJ2-1, the V gene TRBV7-6, with 8 positions matching TRBD1. CDR3 length: 15 residues. The ends lost 2 bases at V and 2 bases at J; junction bases unmatched: 2. CDR1 and CDR2 (germline): SGHVS, FNYEAQ. This CDR3 reads CASSLTQGAYNEQFF. The CDR3 bases are TGTGCCAGCAGCTTAACACAGGGGGCCTACAATGAGCAGTTCTTC. The full variable domain, in which reference TRBV7-6 and TRBJ2-1 provide the parts outside the CDR3, is GAGVSQSPRYKVTKRGQDVALRCDPISGHVSLYWYRQALGQGPEFLTYFNYEAQQDKSGLPNDRFSAERPEGSISTLTIQRTEQRDSAMYRCASSLTQGAYNEQFFGPGTRLTVL.

The V gene is TRBV4-2, the J gene TRBJ1-1; 7 bases match TRBD1. The length of the CDR3 is 17 residues. The V segment lost 4 bases and the J segment 4 bases; nucleotides outside the gene matches: 15. Germline V gene lookup returns CDR1 LGHNA and CDR2 YNFKEQ. This CDR3 is CASSRAHRGTAATEAFF. The CDR3 DNA sequence: TGTGCCAGCAGCCGGGCTCACCGGGGGACAGCAGCCACTGAAGCTTTCTTT.

This sequence joins TRBV5-6 and TRBJ2-7, with D uncertain. Germline V CDR1 and CDR2: SGHDT, YYEEEE. CDR3 size: 13 residues. V lost 3 bases, J lost 2 bases, and 9 bases lay in between. CDR3 loop: CASSSTYTYEQYF. CDR3 sequence (DNA): TGTGCCAGCAGCTCGACATATACCTACGAGCAGTACTTC.

This clone has a handful of counts. The chain links TRBV6-6 to TRBJ2-2; no clear D. The CDR3 has 12 residues. The V and J ends lost 6 bases and 10 bases respectively, with 12 bases between them. CDR1 is MNHNY, CDR2 SVGAGI, per germline (reference sequence). CDR3 protein: CASSRHILELFF. The CDR3 DNA sequence: TGTGCCAGCAGCAGACATATTTTGGAGCTGTTTTTT.

The chain employs TRBV5-1 and TRBJ2-2; 9 nucleotides align to TRBD1. The CDR3 runs to 16 residues. V lost 0 bases, J lost 3 bases, and 3 bases stayed unmatched. The germline gives CDR1 SGHRS, CDR2 YFSETQ. Here the CDR3 reads CASSLGTGDYTGELFF. CDR3 bases: TGCGCCAGCAGCTTGGGGACAGGGGATTACACCGGGGAGCTGTTTTTT.

V and J are TRBV12-3 or TRBV12-4 and TRBJ1-2; D unresolved. The CDR3 length is 12 residues. With 8 bases removed from V and 2 bases from J, the gap between germline ends came to 9 bases. Here the CDR3 DNA reads TGTGCCAGCTCGAACGGGAACTATGGCTACACCTTC. Its translation is CASSNGNYGYTF.

CDR3 residues: CAISRDSNQPQHF. The CDR3 coding sequence is TGTGCCATCAGCAGGGATAGCAATCAGCCCCAGCATTTT. V gene TRBV10-3 combines with J gene TRBJ1-5; D is possibly TRBD1 (5 bases). Per germline, CDR1 ENHRY and CDR2 SYGVKD. V was shortened by 6 bases and J by 0 bases, with 6 bases between the two germline ends. The CDR3 totals 13 residues.

The chain is built from TRBV7-9 and TRBJ1-5; no clear D gene. There are 13 residues in the CDR3. Trimming shortened V by 2 bases and J by 6 bases, and 8 bases separated the two germline ends. CDR1 SEHNR and CDR2 FQNEAQ come from the germline V gene (reference sequence). CDR3 sequence reads: CASSLFLGQPQHF. CDR3 sequence (DNA): TGTGCCAGCAGCTTATTTCTAGGTCAGCCCCAGCATTTT.

In DNA form, the CDR3 reads TGCAGCGTTGGGGACACACACGAGCAGTACTTC. This encodes CSVGDTHEQYF. This chain connects TRBV29-1 to TRBJ2-7; weak D call: TRBD1 (6 bases). Germline-derived CDR1 and CDR2 are SQVTM and ANQGSEA. The ends were cut back, 4 bases at V and 5 bases at J, with 9 bases in the middle. This CDR3 has 11 amino acids.

This clone was recorded many times. The rearrangement uses TRBV6-4 and TRBJ2-3; 9 bases agree with TRBD2. The CDR3 is 14 amino acids. Germline CDR1 reads MRHNA; CDR2 reads SNTAGT. Trimming at V came to 4 bases and at J to 2 bases, leaving 1 base not matched to a gene. CDR3 region: CASSGGGATDTQYF. The CDR3 DNA reads TGTGCCAGCAGTGGCGGGGGGGCCACAGATACGCAGTATTTT.

This CDR3 reads CASSSSGVSTDTQYF. CDR3 nucleotides: TGTGCCAGCAGCTCTAGCGGGGTGAGCACAGATACGCAGTATTTT. The V call is TRBV7-9, the J call TRBJ2-3; TRBD2 matches at 9 bases. CDR1 is SEHNR and CDR2 is FQNEAQ in the germline V gene (reference sequence). This CDR3 is 15 amino acids long. The V gene end was trimmed by 4 bases and the J gene end by 0 bases; junction bases not matched to a gene: 2.

This clone was counted a single time. The chain combines TRBV5-6 with TRBJ1-2; possibly TRBD1 for D (5 bases). Between the trimmed V and J ends, which lost 1 base and 8 bases, there was a span of 9 bases. This CDR3 has 12 amino acids. CDR1 is SGHDT and CDR2 is YYEEEE in the germline V gene. CDR3 amino acids: CASSLREGGYTF. DNA for the CDR3: TGTGCCAGCAGCTTGCGGGAGGGGGGCTACACCTTC. The full variable domain, in which reference TRBV5-6 and TRBJ1-2 provide the parts outside the CDR3, is DAGVTQSPTHLIKTRGQQVTLRCSPKSGHDTVSWYQQALGQGPQFIFQYYEEEERQRGNFPDRFSGHQFPNYSSELNVNALLLGDSALYLCASSLREGGYTFGSGTRLTVV.

The chain joins TRBV7-8 to TRBJ2-5; tentative D call: TRBD2 (7 bases). Trimming took 5 bases from V and 5 from J, leaving 12 bases between them. The CDR3 extends over 13 amino acids. The germline V gene encodes CDR1 SGHVS and CDR2 FQNEAQ. The CDR3 DNA reads as TGTGCCAGCAGCGTGGGGGGGGCGGAGACCCAGTACTTC. Protein sequence: CASSVGGAETQYF.

The chain recombines TRBV10-3 with TRBJ2-7, with unresolved D. Trimming pared 0 bases from V and 7 bases from J, leaving 10 bases between. Germline assignment: CDR1 ENHRY and CDR2 SYGVKD. CDR3 size: 13 residues. CDR3 coding DNA: TGTGCCATCAGTGAGTCGCTCTACGGGGAGCAGTACTTC. Protein sequence: CAISESLYGEQYF.

The V call is TRBV6-5, the J call TRBJ1-1; TRBD1 matches at 7 bases. Germline lookup yields CDR1 MNHEY and CDR2 SVGAGI. V was clipped by 4 bases and J by 11 bases; unmatched bases: 7. This CDR3 contains 12 residues. The CDR3 is CASSSAQGRAFF. For the CDR3, the DNA is TGTGCCAGCAGTTCCGCACAGGGGAGGGCTTTCTTT.